This T cell receptor (beta chain) appears in the sequencing data of a study of CD8+ T cells in alopecia areata. Across the whole study: Tofacitinib was given for 6 to 18 months, then stopped for 6 months. Percent affected scalp area, the SALT score, rated treated patients' severity.

Treatment denoted: oral pan-JAK inhibitor, 5-10 mg twice daily. PBMCs were stained for CD3, CD4 and CD8, and CD4+ and CD8+ T cells were sorted. The germline CDR1 and CDR2 sequences are MNHNS and SASEGT. The CDR3 runs to 19 residues. Trimming removed 1 base from V and 0 bases from J; junction bases left unmatched: 10. The study, taken as a whole, reports: Significant decreases in scalp clonality and expanded CD8+ clones followed tofacitinib treatment.

Extracted from the samples, RNA was reverse transcribed into cDNA to serve as the sequencing template. Sequenced by immunoSEQ multiplex PCR; TCRdb stores in-frame clones only, minus some. Of roughly 280,000 clones in the sample, 60% were seen once. This clone was seen a few times. Its antigen is not identified. Sequencing was performed on CD4+ T cells sorted from blood, taken at week 52, from a patient treated with tofacitinib. This chain links TRBV6-1 with TRBJ2-1, with TRBD2 matching over 9 bases. This clonotype originated in a human donor with alopecia areata. As DNA, the CDR3 is TGTGCCAGCAGTGAAGTCCGACTAGCGGCCACTCGCTCCTACAATGAGCAGTTCTTC. This codes for CASSEVRLAATRSYNEQFF.